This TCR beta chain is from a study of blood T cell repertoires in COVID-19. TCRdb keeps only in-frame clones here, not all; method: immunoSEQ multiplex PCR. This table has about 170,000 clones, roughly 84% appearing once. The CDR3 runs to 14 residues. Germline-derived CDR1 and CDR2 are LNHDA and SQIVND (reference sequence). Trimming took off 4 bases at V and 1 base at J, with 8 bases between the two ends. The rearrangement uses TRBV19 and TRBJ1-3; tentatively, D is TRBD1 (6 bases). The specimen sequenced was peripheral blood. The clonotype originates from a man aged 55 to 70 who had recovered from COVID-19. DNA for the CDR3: TGTGCCAGTAGTAAGCAGGGGTCTGGAAACACCATATATTTT. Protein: CASSKQGSGNTIYF.